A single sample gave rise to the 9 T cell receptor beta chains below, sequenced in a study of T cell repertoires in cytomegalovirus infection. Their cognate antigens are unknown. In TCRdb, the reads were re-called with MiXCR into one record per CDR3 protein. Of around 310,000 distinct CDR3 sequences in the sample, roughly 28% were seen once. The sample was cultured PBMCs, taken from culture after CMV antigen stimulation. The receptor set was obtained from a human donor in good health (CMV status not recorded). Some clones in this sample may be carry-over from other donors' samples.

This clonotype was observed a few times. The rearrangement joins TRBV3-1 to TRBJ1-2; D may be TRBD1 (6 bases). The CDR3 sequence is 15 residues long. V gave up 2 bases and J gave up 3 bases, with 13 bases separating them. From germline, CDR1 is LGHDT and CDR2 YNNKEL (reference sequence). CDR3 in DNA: TGTGCCAGCAGCCAAAGGCCGGGGGCGGACTATGGCTACACCTTC. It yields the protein CASSQRPGADYGYTF. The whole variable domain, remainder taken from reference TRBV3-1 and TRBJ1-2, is DTAVSQTPKYLVTQMGNDKSIKCEQNLGHDTMYWYKQDSKKFLKIMFSYNNKELIINETVPNRFSPKSPDKAHLNLHINSLELGDSAVYFCASSQRPGADYGYTFGSGTRLTVV.

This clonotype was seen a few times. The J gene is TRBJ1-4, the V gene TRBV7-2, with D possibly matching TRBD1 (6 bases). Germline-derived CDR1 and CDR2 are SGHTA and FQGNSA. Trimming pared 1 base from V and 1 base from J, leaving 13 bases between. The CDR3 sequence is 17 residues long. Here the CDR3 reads CASSLVRGRGTNEKLFF. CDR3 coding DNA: TGTGCCAGCAGCTTAGTGAGGGGGAGGGGAACTAATGAAAAACTGTTTTTT.

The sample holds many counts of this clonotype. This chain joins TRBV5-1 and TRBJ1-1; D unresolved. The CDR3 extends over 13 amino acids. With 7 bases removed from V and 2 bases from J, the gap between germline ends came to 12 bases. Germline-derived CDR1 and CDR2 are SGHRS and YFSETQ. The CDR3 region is CASSWTYNTEAFF. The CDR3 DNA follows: TGCGCCAGCTCATGGACGTACAACACTGAAGCTTTCTTT.

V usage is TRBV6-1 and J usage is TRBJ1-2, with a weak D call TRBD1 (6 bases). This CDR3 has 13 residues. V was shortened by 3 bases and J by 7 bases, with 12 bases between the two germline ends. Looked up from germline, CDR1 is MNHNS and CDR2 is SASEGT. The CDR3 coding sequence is TGTGCCAGCAGTGATCGGGGGGCAGGTGGCTACACCTTC. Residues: CASSDRGAGGYTF.

The CDR3 sequence: CASSLGFPAGKNIQYF. DNA of the CDR3: TGTGCCAGCAGCTTAGGGTTTCCGGCGGGCAAAAACATTCAGTACTTC. The chain is built from TRBV7-2 and TRBJ2-4, with D maybe TRBD2 (5 bases). Trimming stripped 1 base from V and 3 bases from J, with 13 bases between. CDR3 length equals 16 residues. Per the germline V gene, CDR1 is SGHTA and CDR2 is FQGNSA.

In DNA form, the CDR3 reads TGTGCCATCAGCGAAAATGGCTACACCTTC. Translating gives CAISENGYTF. The chain uses TRBV10-3 and TRBJ1-2, with D hard to call. Germline-derived CDR1 and CDR2 are ENHRY and SYGVKD. The CDR3 has 10 residues. The germline V and J ends were trimmed by 6 bases and 6 bases, with 5 bases remaining between them.

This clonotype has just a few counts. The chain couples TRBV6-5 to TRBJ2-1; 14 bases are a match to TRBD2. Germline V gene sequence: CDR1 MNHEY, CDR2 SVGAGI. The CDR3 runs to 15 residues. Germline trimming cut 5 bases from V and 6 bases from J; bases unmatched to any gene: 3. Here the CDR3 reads CASSKGLAGANEQFF. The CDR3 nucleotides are TGTGCCAGCAGTAAGGGACTAGCGGGAGCCAATGAGCAGTTCTTC.

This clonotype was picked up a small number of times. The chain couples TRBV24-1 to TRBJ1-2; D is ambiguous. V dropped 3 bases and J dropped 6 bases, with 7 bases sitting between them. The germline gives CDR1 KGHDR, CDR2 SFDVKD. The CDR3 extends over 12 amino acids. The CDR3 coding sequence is TGTGCCACCAGTGATCCTGGGCATGGCTACACCTTC. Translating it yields CATSDPGHGYTF.

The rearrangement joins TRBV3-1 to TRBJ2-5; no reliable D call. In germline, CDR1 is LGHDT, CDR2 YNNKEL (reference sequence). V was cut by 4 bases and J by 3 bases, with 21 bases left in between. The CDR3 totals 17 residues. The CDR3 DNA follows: TGTGCCAGCAGCCCCACTCGATACAAGACTGTGGAAGAGACCCAGTACTTC. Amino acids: CASSPTRYKTVEETQYF.